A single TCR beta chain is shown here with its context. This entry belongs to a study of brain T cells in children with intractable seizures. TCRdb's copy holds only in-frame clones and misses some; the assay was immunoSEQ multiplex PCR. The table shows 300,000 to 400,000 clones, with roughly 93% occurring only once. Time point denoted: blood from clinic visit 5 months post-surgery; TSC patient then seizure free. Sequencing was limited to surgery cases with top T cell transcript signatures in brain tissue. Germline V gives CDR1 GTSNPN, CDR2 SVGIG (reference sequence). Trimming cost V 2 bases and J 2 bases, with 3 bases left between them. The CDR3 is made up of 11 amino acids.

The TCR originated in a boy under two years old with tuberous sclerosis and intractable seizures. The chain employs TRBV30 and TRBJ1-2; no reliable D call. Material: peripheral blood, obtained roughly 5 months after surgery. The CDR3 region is CAWSTNYGYTF. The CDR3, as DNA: TGTGCCTGGAGTACAAACTATGGCTACACCTTC.